This entry lists 8 T cell receptor beta chains sequenced from one sample in a study of T cell clonality in common variable immunodeficiency (dated by TCRdb to between 2015 and 2016). The library was generated by the immunoSEQ multiplex PCR assay. TCRdb provides this immuneACCESS table in a form limited to in-frame rearrangements. Some clones are lacking; in checked studies, under half of them reflect an unresolved V gene, and why the rest are absent is not known. In this sample, around 34,000 clones appear, none counted once only. Around 3.1% of the sample comes from the top ten. Sequenced input: peripheral blood mononuclear cells. The receptor source for this set is a person aged 18-70 years in good health.

This clone was counted many times. The read gets to within 3 residues of the CDR3 end, and the germline J gene fills in the rest. The rearrangement joins TRBV28 to TRBJ1-2, with D possibly matching TRBD1 (5 bases). Trimming took off 8 bases at V and 5 bases at J, with 18 bases between the two ends. This CDR3 spans 14 amino acids. Looked up from germline, CDR1 is MDHEN and CDR2 is SYDVKM. The CDR3 protein is CASLGLGALYGYTF. The DNA read from the CDR3 is TGTGCCAGCCTCGGGCTTGGGGCCCTTTATGGC.

This clone was counted many times. Coverage ceases 3 residues before the CDR3 finishes, and the germline J gene fills in the end. The chain joins TRBV7-2 to TRBJ2-2, with TRBD1 as a possible D gene (5 bases). The CDR3 consists of 14 residues. Germline CDR1 reads SGHTA; CDR2 reads FQGNSA. The germline V and J ends were trimmed by 4 bases and 4 bases, with 10 bases remaining between them. The CDR3 protein is CASSSKGVTGELFF. The CDR3 bases that were read are TGTGCCAGCAGCTCGAAAGGGGTCACCGGGGAG.

This clone was recorded many times. The CDR3 end falls 3 residues outside the read, so it is completed with the germline J gene. The chain recombines TRBV20-1 with TRBJ2-5; D is perhaps TRBD1 (6 bases). Trimming took off 3 bases at V and 4 bases at J, with 15 bases between the two ends. This CDR3 has 14 amino acids. Germline loops: CDR1 DFQATT, CDR2 SNEGSKA (reference sequence). The CDR3 loop is CSASGGSGLETQYF. Incomplete CDR3 DNA: TGCAGTGCTAGTGGGGGCTCAGGTTTAGAGACC.

This clone showed up many times. The read halts 3 residues ahead of the CDR3 end, with the missing end drawn from the germline J gene. The chain recombines TRBV5-4 with TRBJ2-7; no definite D call. Germline assignment: CDR1 SGHNT and CDR2 YYREEE (reference sequence). Trimming left V 3 bases short and J 0 bases short, with 7 bases between. This CDR3 is built from 13 residues. The CDR3 loop is CASSSPSSYEQYF. The DNA read from the CDR3 is TGTGCCAGCAGCTCCCCCTCCTCCTACGAG.

The table lists this clone with many counts. The read gets to within 3 residues of the CDR3 end, and the germline J gene fills in the rest. The chain combines TRBV12-5 with TRBJ1-2, with D perhaps TRBD1 (5 bases). Trimming removed 0 bases from V and 0 bases from J, with 14 bases in between. The CDR3 is 17 residues long. Germline assignment: CDR1 LGHNT and CDR2 FRNRAP. This chain's CDR3 is CASGLVVQGPTNYGYTF. The part of the CDR3 DNA that was read is TGTGCTAGTGGTTTGGTAGTCCAGGGCCCGACTAACTATGGC.

Comment on this clone: Read coverage stops 3 residues before the CDR3 terminus; the germline J gene supplies the remainder. This rearrangement joins TRBV25-1 to TRBJ2-7, with a weak D call TRBD1 (5 bases). V was pared by 3 bases and J by 4 bases, with 22 bases between. CDR3 length: 17 amino acids. Germline V gene lookup returns CDR1 MGHDK and CDR2 SYGVNS. CDR3 sequence reads: CASSEEKETALSYEQYF. The DNA read from the CDR3 is TGTGCCAGCAGTGAGGAAAAGGAGACAGCGCTGTCGTACGAG.

This clone was seen ten or more times. CDR3 DNA, as far as it was read: TGTGCCAGCAGCCCCCTTGGGACTAACGCCTACAATGAG. Its protein is CASSPLGTNAYNE. The full CDR3 sequence reads CASSPLGTNAYNEQFF. This sequence joins TRBV9 and TRBJ2-1; 7 bases line up with TRBD2. The read ends 3 residues shy of where the CDR3 ends; the end is completed using the germline J gene. V was pared by 4 bases and J by 2 bases, with 9 bases of the junction left unmatched. The CDR3 totals 16 residues. CDR1 is SGDLS, CDR2 YYNGEE, per germline. The complete variable domain, with remaining parts taken from reference TRBV9 and TRBJ2-1, reads DSGVTQTPKHLITATGQRVTLRCSPRSGDLSVYWYQQSLDQGLQFLIQYYNGEERAKGNILERFSAQQFPDLHSELNLSSLELGDSALYFCASSPLGTNAYNEQFFGPGTRLTVL.

This clone was counted many times. The read ends 3 residues early relative to the CDR3; the germline J gene fills the gap. The chain couples TRBV4-1 to TRBJ2-3, with 12 bases fitting TRBD2. This CDR3 has 17 residues. Germline assignment: CDR1 MGHRA and CDR2 YSYEKL. J lost 5 bases, V lost 5 bases, and 11 bases had no gene match. CDR3 sequence reads: CASSANPSGRAIDTQYF. The DNA read from the CDR3 is TGCGCCAGCAGCGCGAACCCTAGCGGGAGGGCCATAGATACG.